The rows below give T cell receptor beta chains drawn from one sample of a study of OX40 agonist ivuxolimab in advanced cancers. The data were produced by immunoSEQ multiplex PCR, yet TCRdb's version contains in-frame clones alone and is incomplete. The repertoire includes 30,000 or so clones, approximately 80% of them detected once, and around 21% sits in the top ten. Specimen: CD4+ or CD8+ T cells sorted from blood, collected in a trial of the OX40 agonist ivuxolimab. Receptors originate from an adult with an advanced solid tumor such as melanoma, head and neck, liver or kidney cancer. Both conserved end residues are trimmed from each CDR3. Each record gives: V gene, CDR3 protein.

V: TRBV25-1
CDR3: ASRGGLGGAHLNEQY

V: TRBV7-6
CDR3: ASSLVQRWVYYEQY

V: TRBV4-2
CDR3: ASSQPSWDRGLTYNSPLH

V: TRBV7-2
CDR3: ASSPGGARGYT

V: TRBV18
CDR3: ASSSGQQFSNQPQH

V: TRBV2
CDR3: ASSGAGPTGELF

V: TRBV15
CDR3: ATSSGISAIANYGYT

V: TRBV29-1
CDR3: SVGVGYTEAF

V: TRBV2
CDR3: ASSQDRTFYGYT

V: TRBV30
CDR3: AFTDRAPRGSSYEQY

V: TRBV11-2
CDR3: ASSLRLAGGYEQY

V: TRBV7-9
CDR3: ASSLDGGPSSTEAF

V: TRBV10-2
CDR3: ASSGVPGQGSGAGANVLT

V: TRBV2
CDR3: ASRALRNTGTQY

V: TRBV19
CDR3: ASSIRSGTGYYGYT

V: TRBV19
CDR3: ASRTEPNQPQH

V: TRBV4-2
CDR3: ASSILLSGGSDTQY

V: TRBV18
CDR3: ASSPFELYEQY

V: TRBV13
CDR3: ASRRTGNTEAF

V: TRBV6-5
CDR3: ASSYSIVGPGELF

V: TRBV2
CDR3: ASSVDRNYEQY

V: TRBV7-2
CDR3: ASSRTGLNTEAF

V: TRBV2
CDR3: ASRGQGYEQY

V: TRBV7-2
CDR3: ASSFSAGGFGSNQPQH

V: TRBV5-1
CDR3: ASRVSTEAF

V: TRBV4-2
CDR3: ASSQSGMDEKLF

V: TRBV5-4
CDR3: ASSLVGQGLHEQY

V: TRBV7-9
CDR3: ATRGGTGELF

V: TRBV5-1
CDR3: ASSLGAGARGETQY

V: TRBV5-1
CDR3: ASRDGTLNTEAF

V: TRBV30
CDR3: AWSPGSVGNTIY

V: TRBV19
CDR3: ASSIASRGGRNEQF

V: TRBV6-1
CDR3: ASSAFGTEAF

V: TRBV2
CDR3: ASGGYSTDTQY

V: TRBV9
CDR3: ASKGGWWPLH

V: TRBV28
CDR3: ASSFRVYGYT

V: TRBV5-4
CDR3: ASSLAGRKAEAF

V: TRBV4-2
CDR3: ASSIGDRAGANVLT

V: TRBV7-2
CDR3: ASSLVGGGYNEQF

V: TRBV6-1
CDR3: ASSARRGNTEAF

V: TRBV6-5
CDR3: ASSTGTGSYNEQF

V: TRBV19
CDR3: ASSRQGGQPQH

V: TRBV10-1
CDR3: ASSEGLALRQY

V: TRBV19
CDR3: ASSIAPTYEQY

V: TRBV5-1
CDR3: ASSPGTVKDTQY

V: TRBV5-1
CDR3: ASSLPGSAETQY

V: TRBV5-1
CDR3: ASSLSGGRNNEQF

V: TRBV6-6
CDR3: ASSKDAGGRYNEQF

V: TRBV6-5
CDR3: ASSYSGPPETQY

V: TRBV5-1
CDR3: ASSLAAEPNTEAF

V: TRBV27
CDR3: ASSDRGGSTDTQY

V: TRBV11-3
CDR3: ASSTRDSPEQF

V: TRBV27
CDR3: ASSILAGGTDTQY

V: TRBV2
CDR3: ASRGGAREQY

V: TRBV2
CDR3: ASKDRSNQPQH

V: TRBV11-2
CDR3: ASSLSQDNTGELF

V: TRBV15
CDR3: ATRREGYDTDTQY

V: TRBV11-2
CDR3: ASSPGRGRDNEQF

V: TRBV6-6
CDR3: ASSWDYGRDEQF

V: TRBV25-1
CDR3: ASRDGGAWTDTQY